Listed here are 24 T cell receptor beta chains from one sample, sequenced in a study of resident and recirculating memory T cells in vitiligo listed by TCRdb under 2018. The library was obtained by the immunoSEQ multiplex PCR assay. Imported from immuneACCESS, the table was reduced by TCRdb to in-frame sequences with V and J called. These copies leave out some clones; in studies compared against another copy, an unresolved V gene accounts for under half, and the cause of the remainder is not known. This sample has about 76,000 clones in its table, and just over 90% of those were observed once. The top ten constitute about 5% of the sample. The material sequenced was blood. The source of these receptors is a male donor with vitiligo.

The chain employs TRBV9 and TRBJ2-1, with D perhaps matching TRBD2 (5 bases). The CDR3 is made up of 16 amino acids. V lost 0 bases and J lost 4, with 14 bases in between. Germline values: CDR1 SGDLS, CDR2 YYNGEE. DNA for the CDR3: TGTGCCAGCAGCGTAGGAGGGCCTGAGTTATACAATGAGCAGTTCTTC. As protein: CASSVGGPELYNEQFF.

The chain carries TRBV7-9 and TRBJ1-2, with TRBD1 matching over 8 bases. Germline values: CDR1 SEHNR, CDR2 FQNEAQ (reference sequence). The CDR3 sequence is 14 residues long. V shed 0 bases and J 7 bases; nucleotides not matched to a gene: 4. CDR3 region: CASSLAGQGSGYTF. CDR3 DNA sequence: TGTGCCAGCAGCTTAGCAGGACAGGGATCTGGCTACACCTTC.

This clone was observed a few times. The chain links TRBV5-8 to TRBJ1-2, with D perhaps TRBD1 (6 bases). Between the trimmed V and J ends, which lost 4 bases and 3 bases, there was a span of 16 bases. This CDR3 spans 15 amino acids. Germline V gene sequence: CDR1 SGHTS, CDR2 YDEGEE. The CDR3 region is CASSDGTQQYYGYTF. Written as DNA, the CDR3 is TGTGCCAGCAGCGATGGGACACAACAATACTATGGCTACACCTTC.

The chain carries TRBV5-1 and TRBJ2-2; the D gene is possibly TRBD2 (6 bases). CDR3 size: 14 residues. CDR1 and CDR2 from the germline V gene are SGHRS and YFSETQ. Trimming stripped 7 bases from V and 7 bases from J, with 17 bases between. CDR3 sequence reads: CASRREAAVGELFF. Here the CDR3 DNA reads TGCGCCAGCCGAAGGGAGGCCGCGGTCGGGGAGCTGTTTTTT.

This chain joins TRBV11-2 and TRBJ2-1; 12 positions agree with TRBD2. Germline V lookup: CDR1 SGHAT, CDR2 FQNNGV. The CDR3 has 13 amino acids. V trimming: 0 bases; J trimming: 15 bases; junction bases outside the gene matches: 3. CDR3 loop: CASSLEGLAGPFF. CDR3 coding DNA: TGTGCCAGCAGCTTAGAGGGACTAGCGGGTCCGTTCTTC.

The V call is TRBV7-2, the J call TRBJ2-7; no firm D call. V shed 3 bases and J shed 3 bases, with 6 bases lying between them. This CDR3 region has 12 residues. Germline V lookup: CDR1 SGHTA, CDR2 FQGNSA. The CDR3 nucleotides are TGTGCCAGCAGCTTCCCCTACTACGAGCAGTACTTC. Translating it yields CASSFPYYEQYF.

J is TRBJ1-1 and V is TRBV28; TRBD1 matches 8 bases. This CDR3 region has 14 residues. After removal of 6 bases from V and 7 bases from J, the junction contained 10 bases not matched to a gene. Per germline, CDR1 MDHEN and CDR2 SYDVKM. The CDR3, as DNA: TGTGCCAGCAGCCAGTTCAGGGGGCTCGATGAAGCTTTCTTT. Encoded protein: CASSQFRGLDEAFF.

This sequence joins TRBV29-1 and TRBJ2-3; TRBD2 agrees at 8 bases. CDR1 is SQVTM, CDR2 ANQGSEA, per germline. V gave up 3 bases and J gave up 4 bases; unmatched junction bases: 9. CDR3 size: 15 residues. Written as DNA, the CDR3 is TGCAGCGTTGACGGTGCGGGAGGCCCTCCAGATACGCAGTATTTT. It is translated as CSVDGAGGPPDTQYF.

The V gene is TRBV28, the J gene TRBJ1-5; D ambiguous. This CDR3 contains 14 residues. With 7 bases removed from V and 2 bases from J, the gap between germline ends came to 12 bases. Germline loops: CDR1 MDHEN, CDR2 SYDVKM. CDR3 sequence (DNA): TGTGCCAGCAAGGGAGGGATCCGCAATCAGCCCCAGCATTTT. Translation gives CASKGGIRNQPQHF.

The count of this clone is one. The V call is TRBV9, the J call TRBJ2-3; 10 bases agree with TRBD2. Germline loops: CDR1 SGDLS, CDR2 YYNGEE. V shed 0 bases, J shed 6 bases, and the junction held 7 bases outside the gene matches. The CDR3 is 16 amino acids. CDR3 residues: CASSVASGSYTDTQYF. CDR3 bases: TGTGCCAGCAGCGTAGCTAGCGGGAGCTATACTGATACGCAGTATTTT.

This chain links TRBV4-2 with TRBJ2-7; 10 bases map to TRBD2. V shed 1 base and J 1 base; nucleotides not matched to a gene: 13. The CDR3 contains 19 residues. Germline assignment: CDR1 LGHNA and CDR2 YNFKEQ. In DNA, the CDR3 is TGTGCCAGCAGCCAAGTATCGGGGCTAGCGGGAGACGTTTCCTACGAGCAGTACTTC. As protein: CASSQVSGLAGDVSYEQYF.

The gene calls are TRBV6-5 and TRBJ1-1; no definite D call. Trimming cost V 2 bases and J 0 bases, with 7 bases left between them. The CDR3 loop spans 14 amino acids. From germline, CDR1 is MNHEY and CDR2 SVGAGI. The DNA for the CDR3 is TGTGCCAGCAGTTACCCCGGGTTGAACACTGAAGCTTTCTTT. This codes for CASSYPGLNTEAFF.

The gene calls are TRBV5-1 and TRBJ2-2, with a tentative D call TRBD1 (5 bases). Trimming took 0 bases from V and 2 from J, leaving 11 bases between them. Germline V CDR1 and CDR2: SGHRS, YFSETQ. This CDR3 is built from 16 residues. As DNA, the CDR3 is TGCGCCAGCAGCTTGGACCTCAGGGTTAACACCGGGGAGCTGTTTTTT. It yields the protein CASSLDLRVNTGELFF. Filled out from reference TRBV5-1 and TRBJ2-2, the complete variable domain reads KAGVTQTPRYLIKTRGQQVTLSCSPISGHRSVSWYQQTPGQGLQFLFEYFSETQRNKGNFPGRFSGRQFSNSRSEMNVSTLELGDSALYLCASSLDLRVNTGELFFGEGSRLTVL.

The chain links TRBV9 to TRBJ2-7; TRBD2 matches 7 bases. From germline, CDR1 is SGDLS and CDR2 YYNGEE. V trimming: 3 bases; J trimming: 2 bases; junction bases outside the gene matches: 11. The CDR3 has 16 residues. CDR3 in amino acids: CASSAGGVAVTYEQYF. In nucleotides, the CDR3 is TGTGCCAGCAGCGCGGGGGGAGTAGCGGTTACCTACGAGCAGTACTTC.

J is TRBJ2-5 and V is TRBV28, with D perhaps matching TRBD2 (6 bases). This CDR3 spans 15 amino acids. Deletions cut 4 bases from V and 4 bases from J, with 16 bases between. CDR1 and CDR2 (germline): MDHEN, SYDVKM. The CDR3 sequence: CASSSSAGGPETQYF. Here the CDR3 DNA reads TGTGCCAGCAGTTCCAGCGCCGGAGGGCCAGAGACCCAGTACTTC. Using reference TRBV28 and TRBJ2-5 for the parts outside the CDR3, the full variable domain is DVKVTQSSRYLVKRTGEKVFLECVQDMDHENMFWYRQDPGLGLRLIYFSYDVKMKEKGDIPEGYSVSREKKERFSLILESASTNQTSMYLCASSSSAGGPETQYFGPGTRLLVL.

V usage is TRBV4-3 and J usage is TRBJ2-1; D not resolved. The CDR3 totals 14 residues. V was trimmed by 1 base and J by 2 bases, leaving 6 bases between them. Per the germline V gene, CDR1 is LGHNA and CDR2 is YSLEER. For the CDR3, the DNA is TGCGCCAGCAGCCAAGGCGGAACCTACAATGAGCAGTTCTTC. The encoded protein is CASSQGGTYNEQFF.

Only one count was recorded for this clone. V gene TRBV19 combines with J gene TRBJ1-1; a possible D gene is TRBD1 (5 bases). CDR3 length: 13 residues. Trimming removed 6 bases from V and 7 bases from J, with 15 bases in between. CDR1 is LNHDA and CDR2 is SQIVND in the germline V gene (reference sequence). CDR3 coding DNA: TGTGCCAGTAGCCCACAGGAGCCCGGTGAAGCTTTCTTT. Translation: CASSPQEPGEAFF.

The V gene is TRBV29-1, the J gene TRBJ1-2; 9 bases are shared with TRBD1. This CDR3 region has 12 residues. Losses at the gene ends were 7 bases for V and 7 bases for J; bases not matched to a gene: 7. Germline V gene sequence: CDR1 SQVTM, CDR2 ANQGSEA. The CDR3 region has the DNA TGCAGCGCCACAGGGGGCTGGTTTGGCTACACCTTC. As protein: CSATGGWFGYTF.

This clone was seen a single time. The CDR3 DNA reads as TGTGCCAGCAAAGCTAGCGGGAATGTCGATGAGCAGTTCTTC. Protein sequence: CASKASGNVDEQFF. The rearrangement uses TRBV2 and TRBJ2-1; 9 nucleotides align to TRBD2. The CDR3 extends over 14 amino acids. V was pared by 7 bases and J by 8 bases, with 9 bases of the junction left unmatched. Germline V lookup: CDR1 SNHLY, CDR2 FYNNEI.

In its sample, this clone was seen a few times. The J gene is TRBJ1-2, the V gene TRBV18; tentatively, D is TRBD1 (5 bases). Trimming shortened V by 2 bases and J by 4 bases, and 14 bases separated the two germline ends. This CDR3 comprises 15 residues. Germline V gene data show CDR1 as KGHSH and CDR2 as LQKENI. As DNA, the CDR3 is TGTGCCAGCTCACCAGGCACAGGCACTCTCTATGGCTACACCTTC. Translating it yields CASSPGTGTLYGYTF.

The V and J genes are TRBV4-1 and TRBJ2-1; TRBD2 matches at 14 bases. CDR1 and CDR2 (germline): MGHRA, YSYEKL. Germline trimming cut 4 bases from V and 8 bases from J; bases unmatched to any gene: 4. This CDR3 has 15 amino acids. For the CDR3, the DNA is TGCGCCAGCAGCCCTGGGACTAGCGGGGGTTATGAGCAGTTCTTC. The encoded protein is CASSPGTSGGYEQFF.

J is TRBJ1-1 and V is TRBV5-6, with 8 positions matching TRBD1. The germline gives CDR1 SGHDT, CDR2 YYEEEE. J was trimmed by 2 bases and V by 3 bases; bases with no gene match: 6. The CDR3 spans 15 residues. The CDR3 reads CASSSQGAGNTEAFF. The CDR3 nucleotides are TGTGCCAGCAGCTCGCAGGGGGCTGGCAACACTGAAGCTTTCTTT. Variable domain in full (rest from reference TRBV5-6 and TRBJ1-1): DAGVTQSPTHLIKTRGQQVTLRCSPKSGHDTVSWYQQALGQGPQFIFQYYEEEERQRGNFPDRFSGHQFPNYSSELNVNALLLGDSALYLCASSSQGAGNTEAFFGQGTRLTVV.

The chain links TRBV5-1 to TRBJ2-5; 7 bases align to TRBD2. With V trimmed by 4 bases and J by 4 bases, 4 bases remained unmatched. CDR1 and CDR2 (germline): SGHRS, YFSETQ. The CDR3 loop spans 13 amino acids. The CDR3 sequence is CASSASGTETQYF. CDR3 nucleotides: TGCGCCAGCAGCGCAAGCGGGACAGAGACCCAGTACTTC.

J is TRBJ2-3 and V is TRBV6-1; possibly TRBD2 for D (6 bases). CDR3 size: 17 residues. Trimming shortened V by 5 bases and J by 1 base, and 19 bases separated the two germline ends. Germline CDR1 and CDR2: MNHNS and SASEGT. The CDR3 sequence is CASSKGLATYGTDTQYF. For the CDR3, the DNA is TGTGCCAGCAGTAAAGGGCTAGCGACCTATGGCACAGATACGCAGTATTTT.